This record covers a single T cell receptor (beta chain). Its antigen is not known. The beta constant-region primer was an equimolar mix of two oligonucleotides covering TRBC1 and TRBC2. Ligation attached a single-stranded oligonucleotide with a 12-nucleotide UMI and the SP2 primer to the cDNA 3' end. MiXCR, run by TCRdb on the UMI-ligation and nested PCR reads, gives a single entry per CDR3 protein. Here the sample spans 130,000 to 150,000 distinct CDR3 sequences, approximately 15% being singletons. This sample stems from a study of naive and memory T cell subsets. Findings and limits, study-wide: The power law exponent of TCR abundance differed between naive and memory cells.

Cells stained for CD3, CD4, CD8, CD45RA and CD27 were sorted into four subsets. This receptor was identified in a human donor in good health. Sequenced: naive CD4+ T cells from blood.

CDR3 sequence: CASRRGTKTQETQYF. In DNA, the CDR3 is TGTGCCAGCCGCCGGGGGACAAAAACTCAAGAGACCCAGTACTTC. J is TRBJ2-5 and V is TRBV6-5; D tentatively fits TRBD1 or TRBD2 (6 bases each). Per the germline V gene, CDR1 is MNHEY and CDR2 is SVGAGI. The V end lost 8 bases, the J end lost 2 bases, and 18 bases lay between the germline ends. This CDR3 contains 15 residues.